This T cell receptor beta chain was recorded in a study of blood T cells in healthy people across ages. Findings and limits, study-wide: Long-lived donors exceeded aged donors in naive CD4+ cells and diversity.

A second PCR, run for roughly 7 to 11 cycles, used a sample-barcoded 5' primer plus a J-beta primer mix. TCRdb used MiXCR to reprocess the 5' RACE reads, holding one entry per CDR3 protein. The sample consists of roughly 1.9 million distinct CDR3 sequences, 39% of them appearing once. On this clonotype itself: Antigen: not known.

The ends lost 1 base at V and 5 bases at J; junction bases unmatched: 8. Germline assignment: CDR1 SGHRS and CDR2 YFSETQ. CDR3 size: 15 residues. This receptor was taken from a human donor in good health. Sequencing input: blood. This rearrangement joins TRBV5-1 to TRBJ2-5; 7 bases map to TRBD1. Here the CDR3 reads CASSLPPTGPETQYF. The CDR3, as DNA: TGCGCCAGCAGCTTGCCACCGACAGGGCCGGAGACCCAGTACTTC.